The 2 T cell receptor beta chains below all came from one sample that was sequenced in a study of T cell repertoires in cytomegalovirus infection. TCRdb analysed the reads with MiXCR anew, one entry per CDR3 protein. This sample has approximately 630,000 distinct CDR3 sequences, with roughly 24% found just once. The sequencing sample was made of CD8+ T cells from PBMCs. The receptors were gathered from a human donor in good health (CMV status not recorded). Some clones in this sample may be carry-over from other donors' samples.

This clonotype was counted between two and nine times. The V call is TRBV14, the J call TRBJ1-6; TRBD1 might be the D (5 bases). The CDR3 is 15 residues long. V lost 3 bases and J lost 4, with 10 bases in between. Germline V gene sequence: CDR1 SGHDN, CDR2 FVKESK. This CDR3 reads CASSHRGMYNSPLHF. The CDR3 nucleotides are TGTGCCAGCAGCCATCGGGGGATGTATAATTCACCCCTCCACTTT.

The rearrangement uses TRBV19 and TRBJ2-2; either TRBD1 or TRBD2 may fit D (5 bases each). V lost 3 bases and J 3 bases, leaving 11 bases between the germline ends. In germline, CDR1 is LNHDA, CDR2 SQIVND (reference sequence). The CDR3 contains 15 residues. CDR3 in amino acids: CASSIRGRYTGELFF. CDR3 nucleotides: TGTGCCAGTAGTATTAGGGGACGATACACCGGGGAGCTGTTTTTT. Using reference TRBV19 and TRBJ2-2 for the parts outside the CDR3, the full variable domain is DGGITQSPKYLFRKEGQNVTLSCEQNLNHDAMYWYRQDPGQGLRLIYYSQIVNDFQKGDIAEGYSVSREKKESFPLTVTSAQKNPTAFYLCASSIRGRYTGELFFGEGSRLTVL.